This TCR beta chain was captured in a study of CXCR3-negative and CXCR3-positive naive CD8 T cells. Broader study findings: CXCR3-positive naive cells had TRB CDR3s that were more hydrophobic than CXCR3-negative naive cells had. TRBV-TRBJ usage was similar across naive CXCR3 subsets but distinct in memory cells.

In the case of this clonotype: Its antigen is as yet unknown.

CD45RO-CCR7+CD27+CD95- cells counted as naive CD8+ T cells. The libraries of TRB cDNA were prepared using 5' RACE with UMI labels. From the 5' RACE reads, TCRdb lists one entry per CDR3 protein and no DNA. The table counts around 63,000 distinct CDR3 sequences; 4.8% lies in the top ten. The CDR3 consists of 15 residues. Germline lookup yields CDR1 SGHVS and CDR2 FNYEAQ. This TCR was recovered from a human donor in good health. Some clones in this sample may be carry-over from other donors' samples. The chain carries TRBV7-6 and TRBJ2-7; TCRdb designates TRBD1, a call that cannot be tested without DNA. Sequenced sample: naive CXCR3+ CD8+ T cells from blood. This sample's subset: CD45RO-CCR7+CD27+CD95- naive CD8+ T cells expressing CXCR3 (TNR3+). The CDR3 is CASSLSGGGLYEQYF.